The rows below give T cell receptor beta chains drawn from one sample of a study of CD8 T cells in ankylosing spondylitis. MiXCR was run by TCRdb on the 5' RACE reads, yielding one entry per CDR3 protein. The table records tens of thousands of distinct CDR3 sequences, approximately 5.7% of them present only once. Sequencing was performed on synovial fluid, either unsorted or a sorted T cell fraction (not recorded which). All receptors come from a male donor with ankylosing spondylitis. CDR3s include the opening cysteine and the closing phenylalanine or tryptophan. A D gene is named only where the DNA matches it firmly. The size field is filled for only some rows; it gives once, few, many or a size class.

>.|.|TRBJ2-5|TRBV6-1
CASSKTRDWTRQETQYF
TGTGCCAGCAGCAAAACAAGGGATTGGACGCGACAAGAGACCCAGTACTTC
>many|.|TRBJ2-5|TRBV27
CASSLLHQETQYF
TGTGCCAGCAGTTTATTACACCAAGAGACCCAGTACTTC
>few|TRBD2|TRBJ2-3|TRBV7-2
CASSASGITDTQYF
TGTGCCAGCAGCGCGAGCGGGATCACAGATACGCAGTATTTT
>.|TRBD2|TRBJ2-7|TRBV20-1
CSARKGAGGSYEQYF
TGCAGTGCTAGAAAAGGGGCGGGAGGCTCCTACGAGCAGTACTTC
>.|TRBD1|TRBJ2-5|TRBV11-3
CASSYTTGQSATQYF
TGTGCCAGCAGCTATACAACGGGACAGTCCGCGACCCAGTACTTC
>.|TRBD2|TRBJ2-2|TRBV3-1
CASSQPTSGSIGELFF
TGTGCCAGCAGCCAACCCACTAGCGGGAGTATCGGGGAGCTGTTTTTT
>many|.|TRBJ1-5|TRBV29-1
CSVQGSGAGQPQHF
TGCAGCGTTCAGGGTTCGGGGGCGGGACAGCCCCAGCATTTT
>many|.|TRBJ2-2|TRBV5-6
CASSMGLAAGELFF
TGTGCCAGCTCGATGGGCCTCGCCGCCGGGGAGCTGTTTTTT
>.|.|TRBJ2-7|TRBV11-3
CASTSPAYEQYF
TGTGCCAGCACTTCACCTGCCTACGAGCAGTACTTC
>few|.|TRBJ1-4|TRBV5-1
CASSSGGDLTEKLFF
TGCGCCAGCAGCTCCGGAGGGGACCTCACCGAAAAACTGTTTTTT
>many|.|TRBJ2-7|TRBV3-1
CASSQGLYEQYF
TGTGCCAGCAGCCAAGGGCTCTACGAGCAGTACTTC
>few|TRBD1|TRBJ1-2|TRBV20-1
CSASPGQGAGGYTF
TGCAGTGCTAGTCCGGGACAGGGGGCGGGTGGCTACACCTTC
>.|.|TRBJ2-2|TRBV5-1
CASSLGLSRGAYTGELFF
TGCGCCAGCAGCCTCGGCCTCTCTCGCGGGGCGTACACCGGGGAGCTGTTTTTT
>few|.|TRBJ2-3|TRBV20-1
CSTLEDGTDTQYF
TGCAGTACGCTGGAGGACGGGACAGATACGCAGTATTTT
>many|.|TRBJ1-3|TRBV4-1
CASSQTPGTSIAIYF
TGCGCCAGCAGCCAGACCCCCGGGACGTCTATCGCCATATATTTT
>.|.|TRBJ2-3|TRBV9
CASSVGDLAGTDTQYF
TGTGCCAGCAGCGTAGGGGACTTAGCGGGCACAGATACGCAGTATTTT
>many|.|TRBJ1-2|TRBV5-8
CASSFGGNYGYTF
TGTGCCAGCAGCTTTGGCGGGAACTATGGCTACACCTTC
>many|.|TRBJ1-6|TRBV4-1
CASSPPSVGNSPLHF
TGCGCCAGCAGCCCCCCCTCGGTCGGCAATTCACCCCTCCACTTT
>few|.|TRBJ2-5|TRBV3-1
CASSQDLPGWATQYF
TGTGCCAGCAGCCAAGATCTTCCAGGGTGGGCGACCCAGTACTTC
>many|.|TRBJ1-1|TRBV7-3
CASSFGSDTEAFF
TGTGCCAGCAGCTTCGGGTCGGACACTGAAGCTTTCTTT
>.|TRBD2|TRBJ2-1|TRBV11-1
CASSLWNRGGSADEQFF
TGTGCCAGCAGCTTATGGAATCGGGGCGGGAGTGCTGATGAGCAGTTCTTC
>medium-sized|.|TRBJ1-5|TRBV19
CASSIAGGNQPQHF
TGTGCCAGTAGTATCGCAGGGGGCAATCAGCCCCAGCATTTT
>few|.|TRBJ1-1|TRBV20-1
CSASDRGTEAFF
TGCAGTGCTAGTGATAGGGGCACTGAAGCTTTCTTT
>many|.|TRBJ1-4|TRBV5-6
CASSFEGLNEKLFF
TGTGCCAGCAGCTTTGAGGGCCTTAATGAAAAACTGTTTTTT
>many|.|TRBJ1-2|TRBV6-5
CASSYSGRVGDGYTF
TGTGCCAGCAGTTACAGCGGCAGGGTCGGAGACGGCTACACCTTC
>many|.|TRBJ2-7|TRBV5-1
CASRQDSYEQYF
TGCGCCAGCAGACAGGACTCCTACGAGCAGTACTTC
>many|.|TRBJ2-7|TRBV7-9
CASRPFPGPPYEQYF
TGTGCCAGCAGACCCTTCCCGGGTCCTCCCTACGAGCAGTACTTC
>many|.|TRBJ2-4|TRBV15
CATSRDRGGDIQYF
TGTGCCACCAGCAGAGACAGGGGTGGCGACATTCAGTACTTC
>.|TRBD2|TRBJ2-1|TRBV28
CASSSGLAGGRQFF
TGTGCCAGCAGTTCCGGACTAGCGGGAGGTCGGCAGTTCTTC
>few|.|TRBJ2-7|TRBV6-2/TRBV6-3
CASRQNRGTYEQYF
TGTGCCAGCAGACAGAATCGGGGTACCTACGAGCAGTACTTC
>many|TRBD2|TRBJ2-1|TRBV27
CASSFRAPGRAGYNEQFF
TGTGCCAGCAGTTTTAGGGCCCCCGGGAGGGCGGGTTACAATGAGCAGTTCTTC
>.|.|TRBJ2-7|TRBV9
CASSERVLGDEQYF
TGTGCCAGCAGCGAGAGGGTCTTAGGGGACGAGCAGTACTTC
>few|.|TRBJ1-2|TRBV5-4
CASSLGGGSGGYTF
TGTGCCAGCAGCCTTGGAGGGGGATCGGGCGGCTACACCTTC
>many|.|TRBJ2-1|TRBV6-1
CASSHPRDQSYNEQFF
TGTGCCAGCAGCCACCCCCGGGACCAGTCCTACAATGAGCAGTTCTTC
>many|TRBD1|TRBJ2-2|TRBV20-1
CSAKDRVNTGELFF
TGCAGTGCCAAGGACAGGGTTAACACCGGGGAGCTGTTTTTT
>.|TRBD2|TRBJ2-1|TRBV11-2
CASSLGPRLAGGSKSNEQFF
TGTGCCAGCAGCTTAGGACCCCGACTAGCGGGAGGGTCTAAGTCGAATGAGCAGTTCTTC
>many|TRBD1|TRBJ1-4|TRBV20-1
CSALGQGNTNEKLFF
TGCAGTGCCCTTGGACAGGGGAACACTAATGAAAAACTGTTTTTT
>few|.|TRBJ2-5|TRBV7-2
CASSLERAQTQYF
TGTGCCAGCAGCTTGGAGAGGGCACAGACCCAGTACTTC
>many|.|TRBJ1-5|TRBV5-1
CASSLAGGANQPQHF
TGCGCCAGCAGCTTGGCCGGGGGGGCCAATCAGCCCCAGCATTTT
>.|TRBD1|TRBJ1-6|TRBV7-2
CASSSQAGQFYNSPLHF
TGTGCCAGCAGCTCCCAAGCGGGACAGTTCTATAATTCACCCCTCCACTTT
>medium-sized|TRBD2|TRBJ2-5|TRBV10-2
CASTEGLAGGGETQYF
TGCGCCAGCACCGAGGGCCTAGCGGGAGGTGGAGAGACCCAGTACTTC
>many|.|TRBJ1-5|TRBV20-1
CSARVGGSGLPQHF
TGCAGTGCTAGAGTTGGCGGCTCGGGGCTGCCCCAGCATTTT
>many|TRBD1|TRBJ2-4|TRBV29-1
CSVGNRGSDKNIQYF
TGCAGCGTTGGTAACAGGGGGTCGGACAAAAACATTCAGTACTTC